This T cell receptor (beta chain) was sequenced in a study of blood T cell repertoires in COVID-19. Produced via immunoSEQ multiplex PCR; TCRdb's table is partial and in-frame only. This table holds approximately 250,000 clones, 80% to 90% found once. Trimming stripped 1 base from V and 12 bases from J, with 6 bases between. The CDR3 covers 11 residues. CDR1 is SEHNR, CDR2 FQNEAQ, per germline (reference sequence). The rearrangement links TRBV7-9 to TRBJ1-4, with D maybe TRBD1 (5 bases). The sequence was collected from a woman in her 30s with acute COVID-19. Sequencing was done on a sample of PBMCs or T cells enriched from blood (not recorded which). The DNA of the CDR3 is TGTGCCAGCAGCTTAGAAGGGGAACTGTTTTTT. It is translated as CASSLEGELFF. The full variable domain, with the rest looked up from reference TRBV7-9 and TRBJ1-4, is DTGVSQNPRHKITKRGQNVTFRCDPISEHNRLYWYRQTLGQGPEFLTYFQNEAQLEKSRLLSDRFSAERPKGSFSTLEIQRTEQGDSAMYLCASSLEGELFFGSGTQLSVL.